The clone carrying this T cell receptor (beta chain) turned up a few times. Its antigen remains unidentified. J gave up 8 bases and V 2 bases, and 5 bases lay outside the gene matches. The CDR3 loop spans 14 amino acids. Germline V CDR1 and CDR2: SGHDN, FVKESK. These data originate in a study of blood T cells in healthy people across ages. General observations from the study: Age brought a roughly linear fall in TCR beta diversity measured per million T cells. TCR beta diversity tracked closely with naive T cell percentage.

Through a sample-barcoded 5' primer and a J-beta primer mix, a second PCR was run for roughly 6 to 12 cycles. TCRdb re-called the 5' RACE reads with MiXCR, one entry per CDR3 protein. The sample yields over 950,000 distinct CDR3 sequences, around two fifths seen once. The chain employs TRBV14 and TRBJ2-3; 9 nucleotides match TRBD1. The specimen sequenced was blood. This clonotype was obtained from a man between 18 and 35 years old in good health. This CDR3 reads CASSQWTGEVTQYF. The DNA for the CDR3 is TGTGCCAGCAGCCAATGGACAGGGGAGGTTACGCAGTATTTT.